This T cell receptor (beta chain) derives from a study of Ad26.COV2.S vaccination and SARS-CoV-2 variants. In the study overall: Intramuscularly, Ad26.COV2.S was given either once or twice, 56 days apart.

Libraries were prepared by immunoSEQ multiplex PCR; TCRdb keeps only in-frame clonotypes and omits some of them. Of about 480,000 clones listed, around 88% are singletons. Study findings and constraints: Vaccine recipients had higher spike-specific TCR breadth than placebo recipients. In TCR breadth and depth analyses, total T cell responses may have been underestimated.

This clone was counted once. Its specificity is unknown. Treatment defined: 15 to 20 received Ad26.COV2.S at low or high dose, single or two shots; a few received placebo; per-sample allocation not given. The samples date from day 63 after the first vaccine or placebo injection. This person who donated was an adult of 18-55 years in Boston. Trimming left V 4 bases short and J 2 bases short, with 6 bases between. The germline CDR1 and CDR2 sequences are MDHEN and SYDVKM. The length of the CDR3 is 12 residues. Source: peripheral blood, taken in a trial of Ad26.COV2.S vaccine versus placebo. This chain joins TRBV28 and TRBJ2-7; D call uncertain. The receptor was isolated from a person aged 18 to 65 who received the Ad26.COV2.S COVID-19 vaccine or a placebo. CDR3 sequence (DNA): TGTGCCAGCAGTTCTTCTCCCTACGAGCAGTACTTC. Amino acid sequence: CASSSSPYEQYF.